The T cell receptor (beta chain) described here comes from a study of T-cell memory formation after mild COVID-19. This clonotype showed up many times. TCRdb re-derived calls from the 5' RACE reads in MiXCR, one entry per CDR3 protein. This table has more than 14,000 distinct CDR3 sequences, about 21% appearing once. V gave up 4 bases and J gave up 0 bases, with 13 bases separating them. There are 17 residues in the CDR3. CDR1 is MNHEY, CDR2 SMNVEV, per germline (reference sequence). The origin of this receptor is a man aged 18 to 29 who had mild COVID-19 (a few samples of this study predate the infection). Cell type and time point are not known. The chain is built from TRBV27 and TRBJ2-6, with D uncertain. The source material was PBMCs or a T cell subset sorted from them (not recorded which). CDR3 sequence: CASSSPYYSSGANVLTF. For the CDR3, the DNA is TGTGCCAGCAGTTCACCGTACTACAGCTCTGGGGCCAACGTCCTGACTTTC. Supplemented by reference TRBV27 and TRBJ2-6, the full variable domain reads EAQVTQNPRYLITVTGKKLTVTCSQNMNHEYMSWYRQDPGLGLRQIYYSMNVEVTDKGDVPEGYKVSRKEKRNFPLILESPSPNQTSLYFCASSSPYYSSGANVLTFGAGSRLTVL.